This T cell receptor (beta chain) came from a study of blood T cell repertoires in COVID-19. The germline V gene encodes CDR1 SNHLY and CDR2 FYNNEI. V gave up 4 bases and J gave up 10 bases, with 16 bases separating them. The CDR3 totals 13 residues. Symptom resolution, clearance, or two negative PCRs marked donors in Cohort 3 as recovered. Clones were read by immunoSEQ multiplex PCR, and TCRdb kept only the in-frame ones, dropping some. Among about 280,000 clones listed, roughly 90% were seen once. Sequenced sample: PBMCs or T cells enriched from blood (not recorded which). The clonotype was recovered from a woman younger than 45 who had recovered from COVID-19. The chain is built from TRBV2 and TRBJ1-1; D possibly corresponds to TRBD1 (5 bases). The CDR3 DNA sequence: TGTGCCAGCAGTGGCAGGGTCACATGGGGAGCTTTCTTT. Protein product: CASSGRVTWGAFF.